The clone carrying this TCR beta chain was recorded at least ten times. Antigen specificity is unknown. This record belongs to a study of T cells in Graves' hyperthyroidism and ophthalmopathy. Broader study findings: For ophthalmopathy, model prediction preceded onset by a median 6.5 months.

Using RNA transcripts as the source, TCR beta CDR3 regions were amplified. Using the HTBI primer set, a first-round RT-PCR was run on the TCR CDR3. TCRdb ran MiXCR on the multiplex PCR reads and lists one entry per CDR3 protein. The table has around 800,000 distinct CDR3 sequences, roughly 40% seen once. Losses at the gene ends were 6 bases for V and 2 bases for J; bases not matched to a gene: 3. Germline CDR1 PRHDT, CDR2 FYEKMQ (reference sequence). The CDR3 totals 14 residues. What was sequenced was blood. The chain uses TRBV13 and TRBJ1-3, with 8 bases identical to TRBD1. The receptor comes from a man between 18 and 35 years old with Graves' hyperthyroidism. CDR3 nucleotides: TGTGCCAGCAGACGGACAGGGACTGGAAACACCATATATTTT. It encodes CASRRTGTGNTIYF.